One and the same sample provided the 17 T cell receptor beta chains below, sequenced in a study of shared clonotypes between healthy human individuals. Clones were sequenced by immunoSEQ multiplex PCR, and TCRdb holds only the in-frame ones, with some missing. In the table there are roughly 2.1 million clones, about 92% of which are singletons. CD45RO-negative CD8 cells positively selected for CCR7 made up the naive population, which excluded terminally differentiated effector memory CD45RA+ cells. The sequenced sample was naive CD8+ T cells from PBMCs. Receptors were obtained from a man between 18 and 29 years old in good health. Some clones in this sample may be carry-over from other donors' samples.

Regarding this clone: Other DNA sequences from this sample encode an identical CDR3 as well. The V and J genes are TRBV7-3 and TRBJ2-7, with D perhaps matching TRBD2 (5 bases). From germline, CDR1 is SGHTA and CDR2 FQGTGA. With 5 bases removed from V and 0 bases from J, the gap between germline ends came to 8 bases. The CDR3 is 13 amino acids. The CDR3 region is CASSLARSYEQYF. The CDR3, as DNA: TGTGCCAGCAGCCTAGCACGCTCCTACGAGCAGTACTTC.

This clone has just one count. The chain recombines TRBV5-6 with TRBJ2-7, with D possibly matching TRBD1 (6 bases). Trimming left V 4 bases short and J 0 bases short, with 11 bases between. CDR1 is SGHDT, CDR2 YYEEEE, per germline. This CDR3 comprises 14 residues. CDR3 region: CASSVNRASYEQYF. CDR3 nucleotide sequence: TGTGCCAGCAGCGTGAACAGGGCCTCCTACGAGCAGTACTTC.

This clone was seen only a few times. V gene TRBV4-1 combines with J gene TRBJ1-1, with a tentative D call TRBD1 (5 bases). Germline CDR1 reads MGHRA; CDR2 reads YSYEKL. This CDR3 contains 16 residues. V lost 1 base, J lost 3 bases, and 15 bases lay in between. This chain's CDR3 is CASSQAWRGFDTEAFF. CDR3 DNA: TGCGCCAGCAGCCAAGCTTGGAGGGGATTCGACACTGAAGCTTTCTTT.

The chain uses TRBV7-9 and TRBJ2-7, with D possibly TRBD1 on 5 matching bases. CDR1 and CDR2 from the germline V gene are SEHNR and FQNEAQ (reference sequence). Trimming took 5 bases from V and 9 from J, leaving 14 bases between them. The CDR3 runs 12 residues. CDR3 in DNA: TGTGCCAGCAGCCCCCAGGGTTGGGGGCAGTACTTC. Protein: CASSPQGWGQYF.

The V call is TRBV4-1, the J call TRBJ1-1; D possibly corresponds to TRBD1 (5 bases). Trimming cost V 2 bases and J 0 bases, with 10 bases left between them. Germline CDR1 and CDR2: MGHRA and YSYEKL. The CDR3 length is 15 residues. Written as DNA, the CDR3 is TGCGCCAGCAGCCAACGGACAACCATGAACACTGAAGCTTTCTTT. Translation: CASSQRTTMNTEAFF.

In its sample, this clone was seen once. CDR3 sequence reads: CASSQASGRAYEQYF. DNA for the CDR3: TGCGCCAGCAGCCAAGCGAGCGGGAGGGCCTACGAGCAGTACTTC. V is TRBV4-3 and J is TRBJ2-7; 10 bases align to TRBD2. The CDR3 is 15 amino acids. Germline CDR1 reads LGHNA; CDR2 reads YSLEER. V was clipped by 1 base and J by 2 bases; unmatched bases: 2.

This clone showed up just once. Other DNA sequences in this specimen translate into the identical CDR3. This rearrangement joins TRBV7-9 to TRBJ2-7; possibly TRBD2 for D (5 bases). Trimming took off 5 bases at V and 0 bases at J, with 14 bases between the two ends. Germline CDR1 is SEHNR and CDR2 is FQNEAQ (reference sequence). This CDR3 has 15 amino acids. The CDR3: CASSLTGVSSYEQYF. CDR3 nucleotides: TGTGCCAGCAGCCTAACCGGGGTTAGCTCCTACGAGCAGTACTTC.

Details on this clone: Other DNA sequences in this sample translate to the same CDR3. The V call is TRBV19, the J call TRBJ1-5; no reliable D call. Germline loops: CDR1 LNHDA, CDR2 SQIVND (reference sequence). The CDR3 has 13 amino acids. V lost 5 bases and J 2 bases, leaving 7 bases between the germline ends. The CDR3 sequence: CASSDRGNQPQHF. The CDR3 DNA is TGTGCCAGTAGTGATAGGGGCAATCAGCCCCAGCATTTT.

The chain couples TRBV5-8 to TRBJ2-5; 8 bases match TRBD1. The CDR3 covers 13 residues. J lost 5 bases, V lost 4 bases, and 4 bases had no gene match. CDR1 is SGHTS and CDR2 is YDEGEE in the germline V gene. This chain's CDR3 is CASSPGGWETQYF. The CDR3 nucleotides read TGTGCCAGCAGCCCAGGGGGCTGGGAGACCCAGTACTTC.

Worth noting for this clone: This sample includes further DNA sequences coding for the same CDR3. V gene TRBV7-8 combines with J gene TRBJ2-1, with D perhaps TRBD1 (5 bases). There are 15 residues in the CDR3. CDR1 is SGHVS and CDR2 is FQNEAQ in the germline V gene. Trimming cost V 0 bases and J 0 bases, with 6 bases left between them. The CDR3 region is CASSLAGDSYNEQFF. CDR3 DNA sequence: TGTGCCAGCAGCTTAGCAGGGGACTCCTACAATGAGCAGTTCTTC.

This chain joins TRBV4-3 and TRBJ2-1, with 16 nucleotides matching TRBD2. The V segment lost 4 bases and the J segment 6 bases; nucleotides outside the gene matches: 6. Germline CDR1 LGHNA, CDR2 YSLEER. The CDR3 runs 17 residues. The CDR3 protein is CASSPGLAGGPLNEQFF. The CDR3 DNA follows: TGCGCCAGCAGCCCGGGACTAGCGGGAGGGCCTCTCAATGAGCAGTTCTTC.

The chain has TRBV10-2 and TRBJ2-1; D not certain. With 3 bases removed from V and 2 bases from J, the gap between germline ends came to 11 bases. The CDR3 length is 15 residues. CDR1 WSHSY and CDR2 SAAADI come from the germline V gene. The CDR3 loop is CASSEWADPYNEQFF. The CDR3 DNA follows: TGCGCCAGCAGTGAATGGGCGGATCCCTACAATGAGCAGTTCTTC.

The CDR3 DNA reads as TGTGCCAGCAGCGCCCTCCTCTCTGGAAACACCATATATTTT. Translating gives CASSALLSGNTIYF. This sequence joins TRBV7-8 and TRBJ1-3; D call uncertain. The germline V and J ends were trimmed by 5 bases and 0 bases, with 8 bases remaining between them. This CDR3 has 14 amino acids. In germline, CDR1 is SGHVS, CDR2 FQNEAQ.

The chain combines TRBV28 with TRBJ2-2; D perhaps matches TRBD1 (6 bases). CDR3 size: 15 residues. The ends were cut back, 6 bases at V and 4 bases at J, with 15 bases in the middle. Germline lookup yields CDR1 MDHEN and CDR2 SYDVKM. The CDR3 bases are TGTGCCAGCAGACAAACAGGGCGGGTCACCGGGGAGCTGTTTTTT. Encoded protein: CASRQTGRVTGELFF. The complete variable domain, with remaining parts taken from reference TRBV28 and TRBJ2-2, reads DVKVTQSSRYLVKRTGEKVFLECVQDMDHENMFWYRQDPGLGLRLIYFSYDVKMKEKGDIPEGYSVSREKKERFSLILESASTNQTSMYLCASRQTGRVTGELFFGEGSRLTVL.

The J gene is TRBJ2-1, the V gene TRBV11-1; D gene ambiguous. The CDR3 is 15 amino acids. Trimming pared 0 bases from V and 0 bases from J, leaving 6 bases between. CDR1 and CDR2 from the germline V gene are SGHAT and FQDESV (reference sequence). CDR3 coding DNA: TGTGCCAGCAGCTTAGCGTACAGCTCCTACAATGAGCAGTTCTTC. It encodes CASSLAYSSYNEQFF.

The genes are TRBV9 and TRBJ2-3; 8 nucleotides agree with TRBD2. The CDR3 spans 17 residues. With V trimmed by 3 bases and J by 0 bases, 9 bases remained unmatched. Germline V gene lookup returns CDR1 SGDLS and CDR2 YYNGEE. This CDR3 is CASSGSLSGTSTDTQYF. The DNA of the CDR3 is TGTGCCAGCAGCGGGTCCCTTAGCGGGACTAGCACAGATACGCAGTATTTT.

With respect to this clone: Other DNA sequences in the sample encode the same CDR3. The chain combines TRBV7-3 with TRBJ2-5, with D perhaps matching TRBD1 or TRBD2 (6 bases each). Trimming left V 0 bases short and J 5 bases short, with 10 bases between. This CDR3 has 14 residues. CDR1 is SGHTA, CDR2 FQGTGA, per germline. The CDR3 DNA sequence: TGTGCCAGCAGCTTAACAGGGGGAGGCGAGACCCAGTACTTC. Translating it yields CASSLTGGGETQYF.